Below, one TCR beta chain is given with its context. Its specificity is not known. The data were obtained in a study of T cell clonotyping in hematopoietic cell transplantation. General study findings and limits: Pathologically expanded recipient clonotypes increased progressively from day 30 to day 180 as diversity fell. Broader posttransplant TCR repertoire diversity was predicted by graft donor and pretransplant recipient Inverse Simpson Index values. Few recipient clonotypes overlapped donors; over 97% were de novo at given depth.

The germline gives CDR1 SEHNR, CDR2 FQNEAQ (reference sequence). This CDR3 has 14 residues. The V end was cut by 2 bases, the J end by 5 bases, with 10 bases between. Recipients were bled about 28 days pretransplant and at posttransplant days 30, 100, 180. Profiling relied on immunoSEQ multiplex PCR, and the TCRdb table lists in-frame clones only, not all of them. The sample has 6,000 to 9,000 clones, around 88% seen once. Specimen: PBMCs, collected 100 days after allogeneic stem cell transplant. The sequence came from a male patient in his late teens or twenties who had an allogeneic stem cell transplant from a related donor, so the T cells may come from the graft donor. Some clones in this sample may be carry-over from other donors' samples. V and J are TRBV7-9 and TRBJ1-5; D uncertain. The CDR3 spells CASSLSGSHQPQHF. The CDR3 DNA is TGTGCCAGCAGCTTATCGGGCAGCCATCAGCCCCAGCATTTT.